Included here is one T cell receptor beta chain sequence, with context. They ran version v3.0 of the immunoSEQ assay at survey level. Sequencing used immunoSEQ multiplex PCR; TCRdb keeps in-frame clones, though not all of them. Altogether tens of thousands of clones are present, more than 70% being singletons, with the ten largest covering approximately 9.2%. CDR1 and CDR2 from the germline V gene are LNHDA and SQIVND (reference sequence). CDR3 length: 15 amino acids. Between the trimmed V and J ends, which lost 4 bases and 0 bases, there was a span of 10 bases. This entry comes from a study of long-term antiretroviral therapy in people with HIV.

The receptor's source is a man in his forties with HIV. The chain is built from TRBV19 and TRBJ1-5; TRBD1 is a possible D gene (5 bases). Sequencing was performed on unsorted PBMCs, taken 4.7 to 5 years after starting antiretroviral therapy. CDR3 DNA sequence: TGTGCCAGTAGTACCAGGGAGTATAGCAATCAGCCCCAGCATTTT. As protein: CASSTREYSNQPQHF.